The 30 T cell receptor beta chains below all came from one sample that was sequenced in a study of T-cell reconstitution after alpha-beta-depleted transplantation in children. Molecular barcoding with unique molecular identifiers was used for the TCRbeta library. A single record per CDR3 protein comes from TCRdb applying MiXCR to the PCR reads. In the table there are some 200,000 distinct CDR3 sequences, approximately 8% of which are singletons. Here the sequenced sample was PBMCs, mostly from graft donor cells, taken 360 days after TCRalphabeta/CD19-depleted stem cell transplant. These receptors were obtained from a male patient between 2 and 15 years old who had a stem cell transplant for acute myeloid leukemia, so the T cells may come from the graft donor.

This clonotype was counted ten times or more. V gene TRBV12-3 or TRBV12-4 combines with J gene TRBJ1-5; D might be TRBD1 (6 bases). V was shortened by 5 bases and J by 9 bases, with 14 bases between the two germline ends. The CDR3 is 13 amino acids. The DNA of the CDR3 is TGTGCCAGCAGTCCCAGGGGAGACGGGCCCCAGCATTTT. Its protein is CASSPRGDGPQHF.

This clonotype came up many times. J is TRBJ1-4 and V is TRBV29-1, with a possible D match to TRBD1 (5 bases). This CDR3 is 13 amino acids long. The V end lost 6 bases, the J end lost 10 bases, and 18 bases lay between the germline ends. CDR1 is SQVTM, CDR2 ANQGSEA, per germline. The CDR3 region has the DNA TGCAGCGTGGACGGCGGGGGGAAGGGAAAACTGTTTTTT. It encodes CSVDGGGKGKLFF.

The CDR3 coding sequence is TGCGCCAGCAGCCAAGATCCGGGGGGTAATCAGCCCCAGCATTTT. It encodes CASSQDPGGNQPQHF. The rearrangement uses TRBV4-3 and TRBJ1-5, with D possibly matching TRBD1 (5 bases). Trimming shortened V by 0 bases and J by 4 bases, and 10 bases separated the two germline ends. This CDR3 has 15 residues. Germline V gene sequence: CDR1 LGHNA, CDR2 YSLEER.

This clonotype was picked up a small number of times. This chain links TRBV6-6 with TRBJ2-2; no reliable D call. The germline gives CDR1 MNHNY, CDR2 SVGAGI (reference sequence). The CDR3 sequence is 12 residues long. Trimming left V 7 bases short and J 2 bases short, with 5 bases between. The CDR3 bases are TGTGCCAGCACCTCCAACACCGGGGAGCTGTTTTTT. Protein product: CASTSNTGELFF.

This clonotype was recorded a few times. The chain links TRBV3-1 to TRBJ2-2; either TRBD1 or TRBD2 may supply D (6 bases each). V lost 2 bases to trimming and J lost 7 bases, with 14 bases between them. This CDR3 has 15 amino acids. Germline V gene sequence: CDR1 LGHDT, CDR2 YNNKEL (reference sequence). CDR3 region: CASSQLSGGGGELFF. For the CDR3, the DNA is TGTGCCAGCAGCCAACTGAGCGGAGGGGGCGGGGAGCTGTTTTTT.

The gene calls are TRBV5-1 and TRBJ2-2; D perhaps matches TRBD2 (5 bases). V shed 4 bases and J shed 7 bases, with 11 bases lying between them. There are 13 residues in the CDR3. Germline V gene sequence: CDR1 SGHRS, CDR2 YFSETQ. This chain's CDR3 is CASSTREDGELFF. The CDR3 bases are TGCGCCAGCAGCACCCGGGAAGACGGGGAGCTGTTTTTT.

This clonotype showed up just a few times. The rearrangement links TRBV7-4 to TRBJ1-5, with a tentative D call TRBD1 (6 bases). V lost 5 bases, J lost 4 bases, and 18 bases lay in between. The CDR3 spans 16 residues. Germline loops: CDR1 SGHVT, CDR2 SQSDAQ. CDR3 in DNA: TGTGCCAGCAGCCTTAGGGGGAGAGGATTAAATCAGCCCCAGCATTTT. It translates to CASSLRGRGLNQPQHF.

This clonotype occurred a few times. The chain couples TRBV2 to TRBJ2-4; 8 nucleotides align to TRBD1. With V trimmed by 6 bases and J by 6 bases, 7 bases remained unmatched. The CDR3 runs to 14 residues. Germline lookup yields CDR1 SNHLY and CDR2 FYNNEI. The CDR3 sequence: CASRLTGEVNIQYF. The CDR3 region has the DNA TGTGCCAGCAGGCTGACAGGGGAGGTAAACATTCAGTACTTC. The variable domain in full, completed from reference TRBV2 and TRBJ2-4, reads EPEVTQTPSHQVTQMGQEVILRCVPISNHLYFYWYRQILGQKVEFLVSFYNNEISEKSEIFDDQFSVERPDGSNFTLKIRSTKLEDSAMYFCASRLTGEVNIQYFGAGTRLSVL.

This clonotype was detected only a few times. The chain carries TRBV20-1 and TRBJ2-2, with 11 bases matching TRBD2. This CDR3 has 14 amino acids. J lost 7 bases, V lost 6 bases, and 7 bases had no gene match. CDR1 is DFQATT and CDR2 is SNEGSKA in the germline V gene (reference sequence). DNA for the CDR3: TGCAGTGCAAGGCTAGCGGGGGGCAACGGGGAGCTGTTTTTT. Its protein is CSARLAGGNGELFF.

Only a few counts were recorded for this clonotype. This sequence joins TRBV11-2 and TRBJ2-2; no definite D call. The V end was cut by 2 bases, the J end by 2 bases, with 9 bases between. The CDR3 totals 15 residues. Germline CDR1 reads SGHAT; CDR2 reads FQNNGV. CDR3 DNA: TGTGCCAGCAGCTTATTAAGCATTAACACCGGGGAGCTGTTTTTT. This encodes CASSLLSINTGELFF.

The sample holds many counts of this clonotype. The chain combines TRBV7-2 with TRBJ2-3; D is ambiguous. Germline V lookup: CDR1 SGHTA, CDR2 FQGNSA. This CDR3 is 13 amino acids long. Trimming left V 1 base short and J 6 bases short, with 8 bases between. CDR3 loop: CASSLGSRDTQYF. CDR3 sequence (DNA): TGTGCCAGCAGCTTAGGATCGAGGGATACGCAGTATTTT.

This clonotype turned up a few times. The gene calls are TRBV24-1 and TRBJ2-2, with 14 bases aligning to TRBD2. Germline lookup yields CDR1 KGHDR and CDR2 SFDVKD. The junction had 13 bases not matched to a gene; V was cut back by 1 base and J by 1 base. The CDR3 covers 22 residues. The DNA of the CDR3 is TGTGCCACCAGTGATTTTGAACAGCCGGGACTAGCGGGAGAGGGGAACACCGGGGAGCTGTTTTTT. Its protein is CATSDFEQPGLAGEGNTGELFF.

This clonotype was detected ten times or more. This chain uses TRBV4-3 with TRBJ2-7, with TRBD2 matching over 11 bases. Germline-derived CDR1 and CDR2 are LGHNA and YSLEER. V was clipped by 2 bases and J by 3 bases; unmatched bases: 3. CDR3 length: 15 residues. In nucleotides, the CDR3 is TGCGCCAGCAGCCAAATTAGCGGGAGGGACTACGAGCAGTACTTC. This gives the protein CASSQISGRDYEQYF.

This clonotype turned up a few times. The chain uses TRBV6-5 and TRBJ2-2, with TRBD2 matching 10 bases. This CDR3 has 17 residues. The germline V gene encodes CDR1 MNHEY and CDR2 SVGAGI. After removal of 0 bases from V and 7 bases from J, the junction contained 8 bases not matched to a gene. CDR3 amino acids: CASSYSSSGGLFGELFF. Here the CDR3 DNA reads TGTGCCAGCAGTTACTCGTCTAGCGGGGGTTTGTTCGGGGAGCTGTTTTTT.

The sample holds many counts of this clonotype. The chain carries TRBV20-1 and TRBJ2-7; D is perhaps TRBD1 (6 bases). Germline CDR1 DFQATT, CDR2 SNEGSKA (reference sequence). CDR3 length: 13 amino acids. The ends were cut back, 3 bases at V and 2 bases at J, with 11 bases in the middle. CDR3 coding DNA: TGCAGTGCTAGCCTGGGACAAACCTACGAGCAGTACGTC. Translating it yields CSASLGQTYEQYV.

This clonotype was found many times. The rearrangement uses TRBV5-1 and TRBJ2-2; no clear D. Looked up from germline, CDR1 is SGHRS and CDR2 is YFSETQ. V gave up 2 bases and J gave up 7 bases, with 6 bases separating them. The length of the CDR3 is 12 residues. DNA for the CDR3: TGCGCCAGCAGCTTAGCAGACGGGGAGCTGTTTTTT. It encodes CASSLADGELFF.

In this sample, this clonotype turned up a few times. CDR3 in amino acids: CASSKRDATYEQYV. The CDR3 region has the DNA TGTGCCAGCAGCAAAAGGGACGCAACCTACGAGCAGTACGTC. The chain carries TRBV6-1 and TRBJ2-7; perhaps D is TRBD1 or TRBD2 (5 bases each). Germline V lookup: CDR1 MNHNS, CDR2 SASEGT. V lost 6 bases and J lost 2, with 14 bases in between. This CDR3 spans 14 amino acids.

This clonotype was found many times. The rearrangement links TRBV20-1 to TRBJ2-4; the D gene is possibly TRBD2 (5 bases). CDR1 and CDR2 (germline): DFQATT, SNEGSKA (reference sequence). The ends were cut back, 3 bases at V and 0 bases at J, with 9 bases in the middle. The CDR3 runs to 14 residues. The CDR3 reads CSASRGPAKNIQYF. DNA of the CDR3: TGCAGTGCTAGTCGCGGGCCAGCCAAAAACATTCAGTACTTC.

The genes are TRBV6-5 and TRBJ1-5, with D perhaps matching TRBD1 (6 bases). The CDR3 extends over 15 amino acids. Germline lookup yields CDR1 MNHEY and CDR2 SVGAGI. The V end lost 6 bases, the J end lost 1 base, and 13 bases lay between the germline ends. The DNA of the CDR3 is TGTGCCAGCAGACATTGGGGGGGCAGCAATCAGCCCCAGCATTTT. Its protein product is CASRHWGGSNQPQHF.

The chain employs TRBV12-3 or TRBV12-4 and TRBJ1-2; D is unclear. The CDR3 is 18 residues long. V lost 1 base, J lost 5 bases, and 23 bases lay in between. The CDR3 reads CASSLGYSGRITSYGYTF. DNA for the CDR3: TGTGCCAGCAGTTTAGGTTATAGTGGCAGGATAACTTCGTATGGCTACACCTTC.

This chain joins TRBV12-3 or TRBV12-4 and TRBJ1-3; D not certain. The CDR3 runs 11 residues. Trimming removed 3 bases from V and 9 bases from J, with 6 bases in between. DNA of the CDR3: TGTGCCAGCAGTTTCGGCAGCACCATATATTTT. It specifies CASSFGSTIYF.

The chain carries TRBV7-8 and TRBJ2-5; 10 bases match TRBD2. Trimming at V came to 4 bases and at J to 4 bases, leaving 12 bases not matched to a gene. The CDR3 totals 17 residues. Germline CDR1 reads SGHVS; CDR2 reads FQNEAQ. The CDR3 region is CASSSPTSGRRRETQYF. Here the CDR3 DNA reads TGTGCCAGCAGCTCGCCGACTAGCGGGCGGAGGAGAGAGACCCAGTACTTC.

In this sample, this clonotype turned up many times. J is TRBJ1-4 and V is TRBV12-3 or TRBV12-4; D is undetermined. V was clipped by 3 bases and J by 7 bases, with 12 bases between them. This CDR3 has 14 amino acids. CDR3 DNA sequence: TGTGCCAGCAGTTTTAGAACTTATAGTGAAAAACTGTTTTTT. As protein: CASSFRTYSEKLFF.

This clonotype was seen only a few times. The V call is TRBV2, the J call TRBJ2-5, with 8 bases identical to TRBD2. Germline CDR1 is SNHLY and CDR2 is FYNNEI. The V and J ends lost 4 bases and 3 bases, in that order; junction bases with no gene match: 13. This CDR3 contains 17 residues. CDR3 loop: CASSVPAGAQNEETQYF. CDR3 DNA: TGTGCCAGCAGTGTCCCAGCGGGGGCCCAGAATGAAGAGACCCAGTACTTC.

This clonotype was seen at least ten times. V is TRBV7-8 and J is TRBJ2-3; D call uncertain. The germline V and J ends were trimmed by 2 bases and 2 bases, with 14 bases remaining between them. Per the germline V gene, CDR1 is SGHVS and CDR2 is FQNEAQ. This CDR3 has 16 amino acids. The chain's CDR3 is CASSLRLTVSTDTQYF. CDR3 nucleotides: TGTGCCAGCAGCTTACGTCTGACGGTCTCCACAGATACGCAGTATTTT.

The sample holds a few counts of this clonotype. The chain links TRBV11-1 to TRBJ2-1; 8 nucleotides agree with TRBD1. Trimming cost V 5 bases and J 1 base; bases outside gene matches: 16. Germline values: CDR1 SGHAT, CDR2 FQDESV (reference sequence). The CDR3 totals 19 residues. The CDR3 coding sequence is TGTGCCAGCAGCGGGCCAGGGGGCGGCTTGTTTCTGTCCTACAATGAGCAGTTCTTC. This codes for CASSGPGGGLFLSYNEQFF.

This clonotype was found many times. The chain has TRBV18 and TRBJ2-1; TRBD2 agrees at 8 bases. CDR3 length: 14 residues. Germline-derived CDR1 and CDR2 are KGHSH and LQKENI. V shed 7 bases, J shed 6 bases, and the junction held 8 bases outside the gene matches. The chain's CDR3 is CASWPGGEVNEQFF. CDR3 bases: TGTGCCAGCTGGCCGGGAGGGGAGGTCAATGAGCAGTTCTTC.

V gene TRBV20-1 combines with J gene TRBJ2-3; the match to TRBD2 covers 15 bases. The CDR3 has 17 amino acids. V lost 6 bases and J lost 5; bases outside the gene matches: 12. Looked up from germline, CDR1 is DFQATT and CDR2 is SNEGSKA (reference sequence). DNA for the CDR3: TGCAGTGCGAGGACTAGCGGGAGGGCAGGAAGTGTAGATACGCAGTATTTT. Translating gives CSARTSGRAGSVDTQYF.

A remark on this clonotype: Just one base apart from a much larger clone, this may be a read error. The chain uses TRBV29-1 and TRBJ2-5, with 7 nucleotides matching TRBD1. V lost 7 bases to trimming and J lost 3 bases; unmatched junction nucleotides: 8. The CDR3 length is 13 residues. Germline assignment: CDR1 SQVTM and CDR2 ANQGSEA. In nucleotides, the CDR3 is TGCAGCGCCCCGGGACAGACCAAAGAGACCCAGTACTTC. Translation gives CSAPGQTKETQYF.

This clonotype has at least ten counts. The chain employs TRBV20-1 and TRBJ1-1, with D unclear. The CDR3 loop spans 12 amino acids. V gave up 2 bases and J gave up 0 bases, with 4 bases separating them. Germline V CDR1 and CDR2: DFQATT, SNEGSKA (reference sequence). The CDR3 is CSARILNTEAFF. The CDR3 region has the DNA TGCAGTGCTAGAATCTTGAACACTGAAGCTTTCTTT.